These 10 T cell receptor beta chains share one sample of origin, sequenced in a study of T-cell reconstitution after alpha-beta-depleted transplantation in children. Unique molecular identifiers were used to barcode this TCRbeta library. One entry per CDR3 protein, called by TCRdb with MiXCR from the PCR reads. Of 200,000 to 250,000 distinct CDR3 sequences listed, 12% are singletons. The sample here was PBMCs from the stem cell graft donor, taken from the stem cell graft. The receptors originated from a human donor who donated a stem cell graft to a child with acute lymphoblastic leukemia.

This clonotype was seen ten or more times. V and J are TRBV3-1 and TRBJ1-2; D unclear. The V and J ends lost 4 bases and 5 bases respectively, with 14 bases between them. CDR3 size: 14 residues. Germline-derived CDR1 and CDR2 are LGHDT and YNNKEL (reference sequence). CDR3 in amino acids: CASSLLTAGYGYTF. CDR3 nucleotide sequence: TGTGCCAGCAGCCTCCTCACAGCGGGATATGGCTACACCTTC.

This clonotype was picked up many times. The chain uses TRBV6-1 and TRBJ2-4, with TRBD2 identical over 11 bases. The CDR3 consists of 13 residues. With 6 bases clipped from V and 14 bases from J, the junction kept 9 bases outside the gene matches. Germline V gene sequence: CDR1 MNHNS, CDR2 SASEGT. For the CDR3, the DNA is TGTGCCAGCAGGAGGACCCTGACTAGCGGGAAGTACTTC. Encoded protein: CASRRTLTSGKYF.

This clonotype turned up a few times. The chain uses TRBV4-3 and TRBJ2-7; D is undetermined. V dropped 0 bases and J dropped 4 bases, with 19 bases sitting between them. Germline lookup yields CDR1 LGHNA and CDR2 YSLEER. There are 17 residues in the CDR3. The CDR3 DNA is TGCGCCAGCAGCCAAGATCGATTCTGGGCCCCTTCTTACGAGCAGTACTTC. Protein product: CASSQDRFWAPSYEQYF.

The sample holds many counts of this clonotype. The rearrangement uses TRBV2 and TRBJ2-5, with D perhaps matching TRBD2 (5 bases). CDR3 length: 12 amino acids. Trimming cost V 4 bases and J 5 bases, with 8 bases left between them. Germline loops: CDR1 SNHLY, CDR2 FYNNEI. Here the CDR3 DNA reads TGTGCCAGCAGTGGGCCGGGGGAGACCCAGTACTTC. Amino acid sequence: CASSGPGETQYF.

This clonotype was counted only a few times. V and J are TRBV9 and TRBJ2-7; D ambiguous. V lost 0 bases to trimming and J lost 1 base, with 8 bases between them. This CDR3 has 14 amino acids. Germline V lookup: CDR1 SGDLS, CDR2 YYNGEE. The CDR3 DNA follows: TGTGCCAGCAGCGTAGGGAAGGCGTCCTACGAGCAGTACTTC. The encoded protein is CASSVGKASYEQYF.

Concerning this clonotype itself: A read error may be the cause here, since a much bigger clone is one base away. The chain has TRBV7-9 and TRBJ2-5, with no clear D. Trimming removed 1 base from V and 1 base from J, with 10 bases in between. CDR3 length: 15 amino acids. Per the germline V gene, CDR1 is SEHNR and CDR2 is FQNEAQ (reference sequence). The CDR3 loop is CASSLGNNFQETQYF. CDR3 bases: TGTGCCAGCAGCTTAGGGAACAACTTCCAAGAGACCCAGTACTTC.

This clonotype was picked up many times. CDR3 in DNA: TGTGCCAGCAGTCCCTTCAGGGTAGCGCATGGCTACACCTTC. This gives the protein CASSPFRVAHGYTF. The chain links TRBV12-3 or TRBV12-4 to TRBJ1-2; tentative D call: TRBD1 (5 bases). The CDR3 length is 14 residues. V lost 5 bases, J lost 6 bases, and 16 bases lay in between.

This clonotype was counted at least ten times. The chain carries TRBV27 and TRBJ1-5; D not certain. V lost 1 base to trimming and J lost 5 bases, with 9 bases between them. This CDR3 comprises 14 residues. Looked up from germline, CDR1 is MNHEY and CDR2 is SMNVEV (reference sequence). The CDR3 DNA is TGTGCCAGCAGTTTATGGGCAGCTGATCAGCCCCAGCATTTT. Its translation is CASSLWAADQPQHF.

This clonotype was observed at least ten times. The chain couples TRBV7-2 to TRBJ1-2; D call uncertain. This CDR3 has 13 amino acids. Germline V lookup: CDR1 SGHTA, CDR2 FQGNSA. V was pared by 6 bases and J by 0 bases, with 8 bases between. The CDR3 nucleotides are TGTGCCAGCAGTTCACGGACTAACTATGGCTACACCTTC. Its translation: CASSSRTNYGYTF.

This clonotype was seen many times. This chain joins TRBV7-2 and TRBJ1-5; maybe TRBD1 (6 bases). This CDR3 contains 14 residues. From germline, CDR1 is SGHTA and CDR2 FQGNSA. The V and J ends lost 1 base and 10 bases respectively, with 14 bases between them. The CDR3 region has the DNA TGTGCCAGCAGCTTAGAGACAGGCAAAGCACCCCAGCATTTT. It yields the protein CASSLETGKAPQHF.